A single sample is the source of the 19 T cell receptor beta chains below, sequenced in a study of T cells in tumors after PD-1 blockade. Some clones are missing from TCRdb's copy, which holds only in-frame ones; the method was immunoSEQ multiplex PCR. The sample holds around 50,000 clones, more than 60% seen once. This specimen consisted of PBMCs, obtained before anti-PD-1 therapy. The receptors shown here come from a human donor with advanced basal cell or squamous cell carcinoma (not recorded which).

The rearrangement links TRBV27 to TRBJ2-3; D unclear. CDR3 length equals 15 residues. Germline V lookup: CDR1 MNHEY, CDR2 SMNVEV (reference sequence). V gave up 1 base and J gave up 3 bases, with 11 bases separating them. Written as DNA, the CDR3 is TGTGCCAGCAGTTTATATGACTCCAGGACAGATACGCAGTATTTT. Its translation: CASSLYDSRTDTQYF.

The chain carries TRBV9 and TRBJ2-2; no definite D call. CDR1 is SGDLS, CDR2 YYNGEE, per germline. V gave up 4 bases and J gave up 5 bases, with 9 bases separating them. The length of the CDR3 is 13 residues. This chain's CDR3 is CASSPPGTGELFF. The CDR3 DNA reads as TGTGCCAGCAGCCCCCCCGGGACCGGGGAGCTGTTTTTT. Complete variable domain (other parts from reference TRBV9 and TRBJ2-2): DSGVTQTPKHLITATGQRVTLRCSPRSGDLSVYWYQQSLDQGLQFLIQYYNGEERAKGNILERFSAQQFPDLHSELNLSSLELGDSALYFCASSPPGTGELFFGEGSRLTVL.

The genes are TRBV6-2 or TRBV6-3 and TRBJ2-7; 9 positions agree with TRBD1. Germline values: CDR1 MNHEY, CDR2 SVGEGT. The CDR3 covers 14 residues. The J segment lost 2 bases and the V segment lost 5 bases, leaving 4 bases of the junction unmatched. The CDR3 bases are TGTGCCAGCAGTACGGGACAGGGTCCCTACGAGCAGTACTTC. Translating it yields CASSTGQGPYEQYF.

This clone was recorded only once. The chain recombines TRBV6-5 with TRBJ1-2, with a weak D call TRBD1 (5 bases). Germline assignment: CDR1 MNHEY and CDR2 SVGAGI. This CDR3 spans 14 amino acids. Deletions cut 6 bases from V and 6 bases from J, with 17 bases between. Here the CDR3 DNA reads TGTGCCAGCAGACCCCCGGGACGCAGGGATGGCTACACCTTC. Translating it yields CASRPPGRRDGYTF.

Only a few counts were recorded for this clone. V is TRBV6-6 and J is TRBJ1-6; 8 positions agree with TRBD1. Trimming took 7 bases from V and 7 from J; bases not matched to a gene: 9. CDR1 is MNHNY, CDR2 SVGAGI, per germline (reference sequence). This CDR3 has 15 amino acids. The CDR3 DNA sequence: TGTGCCAGCACTCTAATGACAGGGGTCAATTCACCCCTCCACTTT. Translating gives CASTLMTGVNSPLHF.

V is TRBV12-3 or TRBV12-4 and J is TRBJ1-2, with TRBD1 matching over 8 bases. Germline trimming cut 5 bases from V and 7 bases from J; bases unmatched to any gene: 6. This CDR3 contains 13 residues. The CDR3 sequence: CASSRQGQGGYTF. The CDR3 bases are TGTGCCAGCAGTAGACAGGGGCAGGGTGGCTACACCTTC.

J is TRBJ1-1 and V is TRBV25-1, with 7 bases identical to TRBD1. Germline V lookup: CDR1 MGHDK, CDR2 SYGVNS. The junction had 10 bases not matched to a gene; V was cut back by 8 bases and J by 4 bases. The length of the CDR3 is 14 residues. For the CDR3, the DNA is TGTGCCAGCGAACCCTCACACAGGGGCACTGAAGCTTTCTTT. Amino acid sequence: CASEPSHRGTEAFF. Full variable domain (rest looked up from reference TRBV25-1 and TRBJ1-1): EADIYQTPRYLVIGTGKKITLECSQTMGHDKMYWYQQDPGMELHLIHYSYGVNSTEKGDLSSESTVSRIRTEHFPLTLESARPSHTSQYLCASEPSHRGTEAFFGQGTRLTVV.

This rearrangement joins TRBV9 to TRBJ2-3, with TRBD2 as a possible D gene (5 bases). Germline values: CDR1 SGDLS, CDR2 YYNGEE. The CDR3 runs to 15 residues. V was cut by 1 base and J by 0 bases, with 9 bases left in between. CDR3 nucleotides: TGTGCCAGCAGCGTACGGACGGGGAGCACAGATACGCAGTATTTT. The encoded protein is CASSVRTGSTDTQYF.

The chain combines TRBV14 with TRBJ2-5, with a possible D match to TRBD2 (7 bases). The CDR3 consists of 18 residues. Trimming shortened V by 4 bases and J by 2 bases, and 23 bases separated the two germline ends. The germline gives CDR1 SGHDN, CDR2 FVKESK. The DNA for the CDR3 is TGTGCCAGCAGCCCGCGCTTCGGGGGGCGAAAGGATCAAGAGACCCAGTACTTC. Translation: CASSPRFGGRKDQETQYF.

CDR3 protein: CASSQGGLAVAKNIQYF. The CDR3 nucleotides read TGTGCCAGCAGCCAAGGCGGTCTAGCAGTAGCCAAAAACATTCAGTACTTC. The genes are TRBV14 and TRBJ2-4, with D perhaps TRBD2 (5 bases). The germline V and J ends were trimmed by 1 base and 0 bases, with 13 bases remaining between them. CDR1 is SGHDN, CDR2 FVKESK, per germline. This CDR3 region has 17 residues.

This clone was observed a single time. The gene calls are TRBV28 and TRBJ2-2; D uncertain. Germline V lookup: CDR1 MDHEN, CDR2 SYDVKM. The V gene lost 2 bases and the J gene lost 1 base, with 5 bases spanning the gap. This CDR3 has 14 residues. This chain's CDR3 is CASSLAVNTGELFF. The CDR3, as DNA: TGTGCCAGCAGTTTAGCGGTGAACACCGGGGAGCTGTTTTTT.

This rearrangement joins TRBV6-6 to TRBJ2-2; 9 nucleotides agree with TRBD1. The germline gives CDR1 MNHNY, CDR2 SVGAGI (reference sequence). V shed 6 bases and J 9 bases; nucleotides not matched to a gene: 5. This CDR3 is 13 amino acids long. CDR3 DNA: TGTGCCAGCAGCTATGGACAGGGGTGGGAGCTGTTTTTT. This gives the protein CASSYGQGWELFF.

The V and J genes are TRBV12-3 or TRBV12-4 and TRBJ1-3, with 7 bases matching TRBD1. This CDR3 spans 13 amino acids. Trimming took 6 bases from V and 15 from J; bases not matched to a gene: 14. The CDR3 DNA reads TGTGCCAGCAGCCGTAGCGAACAGGGGTTTGCATATTTT. This translates into CASSRSEQGFAYF.

The rearrangement uses TRBV9 and TRBJ2-1; D may be TRBD2 (7 bases). The V gene lost 3 bases and the J gene lost 8 bases, with 18 bases spanning the gap. The V gene's germline CDR1 is SGDLS and CDR2 YYNGEE. The CDR3 consists of 15 residues. The CDR3 sequence is CASSEGGTKQYEQFF. The CDR3 DNA is TGTGCCAGCAGCGAAGGGGGGACTAAGCAATATGAGCAGTTCTTC.

This chain links TRBV6-4 with TRBJ2-1; the D call may be TRBD1 or TRBD2 (5 bases each). The germline CDR1 and CDR2 sequences are MRHNA and SNTAGT. This CDR3 is 13 amino acids long. V lost 3 bases and J 8 bases, leaving 11 bases between the germline ends. CDR3 bases: TGTGCCAGCAGTGAAGAAGTGGGGGATGAGCAGTTCTTC. It codes for CASSEEVGDEQFF.

V usage is TRBV5-4 and J usage is TRBJ2-2, with a tentative D call TRBD1 (6 bases). The CDR3 length is 16 residues. CDR1 is SGHNT, CDR2 YYREEE, per germline (reference sequence). V was pared by 0 bases and J by 0 bases, with 9 bases between. The CDR3 DNA sequence: TGTGCCAGCAGCTTGGATCCAGGGGCGAACACCGGGGAGCTGTTTTTT. It codes for CASSLDPGANTGELFF.

In its sample, this clone was seen a few times. The J gene is TRBJ2-7, the V gene TRBV2; tentatively, D is TRBD1 (5 bases). V gave up 6 bases and J gave up 3 bases, with 9 bases separating them. The CDR3 length is 12 residues. Germline V lookup: CDR1 SNHLY, CDR2 FYNNEI. The DNA for the CDR3 is TGTGCCAGCAGGGACAAATACTACGAGCAGTACTTC. Amino acid sequence: CASRDKYYEQYF.

This clone was counted once. The chain uses TRBV5-1 and TRBJ1-3; D possibly corresponds to TRBD1 (5 bases). Trimming cost V 0 bases and J 6 bases, with 7 bases left between them. The CDR3 extends over 13 amino acids. Per the germline V gene, CDR1 is SGHRS and CDR2 is YFSETQ. Here the CDR3 DNA reads TGCGCCAGCAGCTTGGGGGACCAAAACACCATATATTTT. This gives the protein CASSLGDQNTIYF.

The chain joins TRBV6-2 or TRBV6-3 to TRBJ1-5; D gene unclear. V was pared by 6 bases and J by 6 bases, with 15 bases between. The CDR3 is 14 amino acids. Germline V gene sequence: CDR1 MNHEY, CDR2 SVGEGT. CDR3 amino acids: CASSPYSFRQPQHF. The CDR3 DNA reads TGTGCCAGCAGCCCGTACAGTTTCCGTCAGCCCCAGCATTTT.